These T cell receptor beta chains were read from a single sample in a study of T cell clonotyping in hematopoietic cell transplantation. Clones were sequenced by immunoSEQ multiplex PCR, and TCRdb holds only the in-frame ones, with some missing. The sample yields about 41,000 clones, roughly 85% seen once. The input for sequencing was peripheral blood mononuclear cells, taken before stem cell transplant. These receptors were obtained from a man aged 55-75 years with myelodysplastic syndrome. Some clones in this sample may be carry-over from other donors' samples. CDR3s include the opening cysteine and the closing phenylalanine or tryptophan. D genes are given only for firm matches. Size tells how often a clone was seen (once, few, many) or the class of an expanded clone, and some rows leave it out.

cdr3_length j_call v_call clone_size d_call cdr3_nt cdr3_aa
13 TRBJ1-1 TRBV5-4 - TRBD1 TGTGCCAGCAGCTTCGACAGGGGGACTGAAGCTTTCTTT CASSFDRGTEAFF
16 TRBJ2-5 TRBV7-8 - - TGTGCCAGCAGCTTCCCCCCGACCGGGACGAAAGAGACCCAGTACTTC CASSFPPTGTKETQYF
16 TRBJ2-2 TRBV2 - - TGTGCCAGCAGACCCAGCGGAAGGACGCTCGCCGGGGAGCTGTTTTTT CASRPSGRTLAGELFF
13 TRBJ2-7 TRBV6-4 - - TGTGCCAGCAGTCAGCAACCTGCGGGAGAGCAGTACTTC CASSQQPAGEQYF
14 TRBJ1-4 TRBV29-1 - - TGCAGCGTTACCACAGGAGCAACTAATGAAAAACTGTTTTTT CSVTTGATNEKLFF
15 TRBJ2-3 TRBV10-3 - TRBD2 TGTGCCATCAGTGAGGCTAGCGGGGATGTGGATACGCAGTATTTT CAISEASGDVDTQYF
14 TRBJ2-3 TRBV27 - - TGTGCCAGCAGTTTGGGTTTCGGCACAGATACGCAGTATTTT CASSLGFGTDTQYF
15 TRBJ2-3 TRBV5-5 - - TGTGCCAGCAGCTTGGTCGGGACCAGCACAGATACGCAGTATTTT CASSLVGTSTDTQYF
16 TRBJ1-2 TRBV5-4 - TRBD1 TGTGCCAGCAGCTTGGGGAACCGGGACAGGGGCGATGGCTACACCTTC CASSLGNRDRGDGYTF
13 TRBJ2-3 TRBV9 - TRBD2 TGTGCCAGCAGCCCCTGGGGGGGAGATACGCAGTATTTT CASSPWGGDTQYF
15 TRBJ1-4 TRBV28 - - TGTGCCAGCAGCTCACAAGTCCGGGGGGCAGGAAAACTGTTTTTT CASSSQVRGAGKLFF
14 TRBJ2-7 TRBV5-4 - - TGTGCCAGCAGCCTGGGACCAGACGCCGACGAGCAGTACTTC CASSLGPDADEQYF
14 TRBJ2-2 TRBV7-2 - - TGTGCCAGCAGCTTAGGAGGGAACACCGGGGAGCTGTTTTTT CASSLGGNTGELFF
13 TRBJ2-7 TRBV19 - - TGTGCCAGTAGGAAATCGGGGTCCTACGAGCAGTACTTC CASRKSGSYEQYF
15 TRBJ1-6 TRBV4-3 - TRBD1 TGCGCCAGCAGCCAAGTCGGACAGGGTGTTTCACCCCTCCACTTT CASSQVGQGVSPLHF
16 TRBJ2-4 TRBV23-1 once - TGCGCCAGCAGTCAGGGGACATCTTTAGCCAAAAACATTCAGTACTTC CASSQGTSLAKNIQYF
14 TRBJ2-7 TRBV7-2 - - TGTGCCAGCAGCTTAGTTGGTGGGGCGGCCGAGCAGTACTTC CASSLVGGAAEQYF
12 TRBJ1-1 TRBV5-1 - TRBD1 TGCGCCAGCAGCTGGGACAGCAATGAAGCTTTCTTT CASSWDSNEAFF
15 TRBJ1-3 TRBV28 - - TGTGCCAGCAGTTTCTACCGGGACTCTGGAAACACCATATATTTT CASSFYRDSGNTIYF
15 TRBJ2-1 TRBV5-4 - - TGTGCCAGCAGCGGGGGAGGGGGGCAGAGAGATGAGCAGTTCTTC CASSGGGGQRDEQFF
15 TRBJ1-6 TRBV27 - - TGTGCCAGCAGTTTAAGGCTAACGGGGAATTCACCCCTCCACTTT CASSLRLTGNSPLHF
12 TRBJ1-1 TRBV7-9 - - TGTGCCAGCGGTAACGAGGGCCCTGAAGCTTTCTTT CASGNEGPEAFF
11 TRBJ1-1 TRBV23-1 - - TGCGCCAGCAGTCTGAACACTGAAGCTTTCTTT CASSLNTEAFF
14 TRBJ2-2 TRBV7-2 few - TGTGCCAGCAGCTTACTGGGGAACACCGGGGAGCTGTTTTTT CASSLLGNTGELFF
14 TRBJ1-6 TRBV19 few - TGTGCCAGTAGTGTGACAGGAGAAGATTCACCCCTCCACTTT CASSVTGEDSPLHF
13 TRBJ2-7 TRBV7-6 few - TGTGCCAGCAGCTTGACGGCCGGCTACGAGCAGTACTTC CASSLTAGYEQYF
15 TRBJ1-2 TRBV11-2 - TRBD1 TGTGCCAGCAGCTTAACGACAGGGGGTTCGTGGGGCTACACCTTC CASSLTTGGSWGYTF
20 TRBJ1-4 TRBV4-3 few - TGCGCCAGCAGCTCCCACTACGCTCCGGGCTCCCCCTCCCAGGGGGAAAAACTGTTTTTT CASSSHYAPGSPSQGEKLFF